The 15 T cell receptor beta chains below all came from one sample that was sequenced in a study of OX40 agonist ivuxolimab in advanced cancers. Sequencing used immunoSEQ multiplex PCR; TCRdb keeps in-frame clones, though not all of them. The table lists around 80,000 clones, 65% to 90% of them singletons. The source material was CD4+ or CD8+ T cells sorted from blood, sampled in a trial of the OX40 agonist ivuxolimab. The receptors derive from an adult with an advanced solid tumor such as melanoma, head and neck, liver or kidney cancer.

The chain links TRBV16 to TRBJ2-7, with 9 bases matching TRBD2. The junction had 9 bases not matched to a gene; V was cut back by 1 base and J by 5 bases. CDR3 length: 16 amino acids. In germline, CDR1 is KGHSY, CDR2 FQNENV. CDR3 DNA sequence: TGTGCCAGCAGCCAATACGGCCGGCGGGAGGGCCACGAGCAGTACTTC. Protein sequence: CASSQYGRREGHEQYF.

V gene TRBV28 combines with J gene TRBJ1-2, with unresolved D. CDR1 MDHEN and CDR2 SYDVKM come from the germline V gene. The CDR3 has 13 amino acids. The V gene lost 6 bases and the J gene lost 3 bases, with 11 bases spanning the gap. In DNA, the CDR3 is TGTGCCAGCAGCCTGGGCGGGTACTATGGCTACACCTTC. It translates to CASSLGGYYGYTF.

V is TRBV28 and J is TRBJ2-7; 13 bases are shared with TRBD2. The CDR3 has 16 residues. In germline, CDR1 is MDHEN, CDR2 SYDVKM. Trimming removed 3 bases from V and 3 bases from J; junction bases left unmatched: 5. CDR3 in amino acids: CASSFPLAGGGYEQYF. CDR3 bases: TGTGCCAGCAGTTTCCCACTAGCGGGAGGGGGCTACGAGCAGTACTTC.

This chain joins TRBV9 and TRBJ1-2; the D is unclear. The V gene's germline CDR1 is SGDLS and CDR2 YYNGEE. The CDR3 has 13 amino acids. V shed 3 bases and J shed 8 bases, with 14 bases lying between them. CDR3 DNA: TGTGCCAGCAGCGCACAGAGGCGGGTGGGCTACACCTTC. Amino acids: CASSAQRRVGYTF.

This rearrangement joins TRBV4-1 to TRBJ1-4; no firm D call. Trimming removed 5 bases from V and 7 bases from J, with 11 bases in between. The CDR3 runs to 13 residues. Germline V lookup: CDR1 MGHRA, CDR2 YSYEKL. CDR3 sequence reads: CASSTLIGEKLFF. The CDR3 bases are TGCGCCAGCAGCACGCTTATAGGTGAAAAACTGTTTTTT.

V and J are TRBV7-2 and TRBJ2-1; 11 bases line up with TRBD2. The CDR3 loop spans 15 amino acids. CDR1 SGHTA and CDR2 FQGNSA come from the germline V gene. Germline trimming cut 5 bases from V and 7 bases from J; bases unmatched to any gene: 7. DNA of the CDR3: TGTGCCAGCAGCCCCAGAACTAGCGGGGGAAATGAGCAGTTCTTC. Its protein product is CASSPRTSGGNEQFF.

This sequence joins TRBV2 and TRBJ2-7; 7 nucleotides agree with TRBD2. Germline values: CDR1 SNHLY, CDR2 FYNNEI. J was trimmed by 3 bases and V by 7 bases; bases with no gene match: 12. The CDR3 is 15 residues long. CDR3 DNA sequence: TGTGCCAGCACCCTGGCCCTAGCGGCTGACTACGAGCAGTACTTC. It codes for CASTLALAADYEQYF.

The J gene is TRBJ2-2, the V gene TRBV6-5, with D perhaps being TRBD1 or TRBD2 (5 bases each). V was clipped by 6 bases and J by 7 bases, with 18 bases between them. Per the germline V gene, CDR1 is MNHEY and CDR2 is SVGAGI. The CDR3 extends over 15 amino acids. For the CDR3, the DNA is TGTGCCAGCAGACCTCCGGGACGGAGAAGCGGGGAGCTGTTTTTT. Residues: CASRPPGRRSGELFF.

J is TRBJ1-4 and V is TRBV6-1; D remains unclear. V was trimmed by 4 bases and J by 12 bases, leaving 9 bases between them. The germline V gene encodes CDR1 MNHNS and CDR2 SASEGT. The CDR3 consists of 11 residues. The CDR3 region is CASSAQDQLFF. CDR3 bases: TGTGCCAGCAGTGCTCAGGATCAACTGTTTTTT.

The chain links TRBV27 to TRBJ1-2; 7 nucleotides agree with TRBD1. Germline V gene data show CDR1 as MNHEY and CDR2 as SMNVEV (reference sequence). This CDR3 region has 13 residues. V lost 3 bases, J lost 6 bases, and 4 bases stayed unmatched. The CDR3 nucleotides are TGTGCCAGCAGTTTCAGACAGGGACATGGCTACACCTTC. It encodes CASSFRQGHGYTF.

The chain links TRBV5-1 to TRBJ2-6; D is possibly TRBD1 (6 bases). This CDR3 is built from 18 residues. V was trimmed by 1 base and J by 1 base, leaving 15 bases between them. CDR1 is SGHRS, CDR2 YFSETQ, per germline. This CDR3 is CASSLIGRGRSGANVLTF. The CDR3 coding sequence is TGCGCCAGCAGCTTGATTGGCAGGGGAAGGTCTGGGGCCAACGTCCTGACTTTC.

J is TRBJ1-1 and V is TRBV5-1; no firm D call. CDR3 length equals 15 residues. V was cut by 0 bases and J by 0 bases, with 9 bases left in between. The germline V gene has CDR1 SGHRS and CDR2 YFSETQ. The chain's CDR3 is CASSLGGSMNTEAFF. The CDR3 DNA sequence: TGCGCCAGCAGCTTGGGGGGATCCATGAACACTGAAGCTTTCTTT.

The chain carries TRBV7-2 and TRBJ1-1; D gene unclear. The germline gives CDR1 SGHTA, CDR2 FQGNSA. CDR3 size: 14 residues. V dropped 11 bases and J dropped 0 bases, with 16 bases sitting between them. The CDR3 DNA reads TGTGCCGTAAAACAGACGGATATGAACACTGAAGCTTTCTTT. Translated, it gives CAVKQTDMNTEAFF.

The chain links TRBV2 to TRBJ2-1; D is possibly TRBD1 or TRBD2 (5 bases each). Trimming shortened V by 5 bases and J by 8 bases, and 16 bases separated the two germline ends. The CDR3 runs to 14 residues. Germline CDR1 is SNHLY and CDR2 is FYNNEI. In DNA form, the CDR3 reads TGTGCCAGCAGTCGGCAGGGAGTCGGGTATGAGCAGTTCTTC. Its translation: CASSRQGVGYEQFF.

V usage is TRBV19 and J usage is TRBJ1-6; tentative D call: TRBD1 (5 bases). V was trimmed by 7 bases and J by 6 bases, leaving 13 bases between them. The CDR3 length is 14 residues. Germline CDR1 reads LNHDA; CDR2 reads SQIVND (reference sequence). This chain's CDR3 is CASTGLQGNSPLHF. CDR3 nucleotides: TGTGCCAGTACAGGGCTCCAGGGTAATTCACCCCTCCACTTT.